A single TCR beta chain is shown here with its context. TCRdb's copy holds only in-frame clones and misses some; the assay was immunoSEQ multiplex PCR. The table shows over 30,000 clones, with roughly 86% occurring only once. Deletions cut 7 bases from V and 5 bases from J, with 20 bases between. Germline values: CDR1 MDHEN, CDR2 SYDVKM. The CDR3 extends over 16 amino acids. This sample was included in a study of OX40 agonist ivuxolimab in advanced cancers. This rearrangement joins TRBV28 to TRBJ2-2; D is possibly TRBD2 (5 bases). This sample comprised CD4+ or CD8+ T cells sorted from blood, obtained in a trial of the OX40 agonist ivuxolimab. This TCR was recovered from an adult with an advanced solid tumor such as melanoma, head and neck, liver or kidney cancer. CDR3 nucleotide sequence: TGTGCCAGCACTTTTCCCTCCCGCGGGTCTACCGGGGAGCTGTTTTTT. This sequence encodes CASTFPSRGSTGELFF.